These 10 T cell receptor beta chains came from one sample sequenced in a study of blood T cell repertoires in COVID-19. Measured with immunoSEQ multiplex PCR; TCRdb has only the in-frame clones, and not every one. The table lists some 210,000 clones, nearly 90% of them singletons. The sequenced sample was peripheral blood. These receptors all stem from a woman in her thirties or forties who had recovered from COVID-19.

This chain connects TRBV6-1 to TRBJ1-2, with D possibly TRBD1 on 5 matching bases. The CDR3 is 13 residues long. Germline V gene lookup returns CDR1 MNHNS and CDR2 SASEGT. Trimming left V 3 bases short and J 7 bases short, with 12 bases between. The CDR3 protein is CASSERTSFGYTF. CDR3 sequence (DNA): TGTGCCAGCAGTGAGAGGACATCTTTTGGCTACACCTTC.

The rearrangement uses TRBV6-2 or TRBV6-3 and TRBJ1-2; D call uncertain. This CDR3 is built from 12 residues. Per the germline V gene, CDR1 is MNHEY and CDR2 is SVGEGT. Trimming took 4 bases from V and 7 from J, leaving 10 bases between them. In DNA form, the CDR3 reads TGTGCCAGCAGTTTTCCCCCACTTGGCTACACCTTC. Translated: CASSFPPLGYTF.

The CDR3 DNA follows: TGCGCCAGCAGCCTTACCGGGACAGTGAACACTGAAGCTTTCTTT. Its protein is CASSLTGTVNTEAFF. This sequence joins TRBV5-1 and TRBJ1-1; 7 nucleotides line up with TRBD1. CDR1 SGHRS and CDR2 YFSETQ come from the germline V gene. V gave up 4 bases and J gave up 0 bases; unmatched junction bases: 6. This CDR3 is 15 amino acids long.

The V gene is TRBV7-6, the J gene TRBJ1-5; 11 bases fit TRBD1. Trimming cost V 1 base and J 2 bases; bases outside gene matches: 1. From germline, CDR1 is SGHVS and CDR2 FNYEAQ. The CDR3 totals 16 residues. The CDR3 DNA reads TGTGCCAGCAGCTTAGGGACAGGGGGCCGCAATCAGCCCCAGCATTTT. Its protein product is CASSLGTGGRNQPQHF.

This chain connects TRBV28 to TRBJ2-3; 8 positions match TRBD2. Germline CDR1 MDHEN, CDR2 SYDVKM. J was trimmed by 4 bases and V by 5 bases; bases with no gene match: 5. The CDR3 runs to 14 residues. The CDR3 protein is CASSPGLAPDTQYF. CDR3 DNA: TGTGCCAGCAGTCCCGGACTAGCCCCAGATACGCAGTATTTT.

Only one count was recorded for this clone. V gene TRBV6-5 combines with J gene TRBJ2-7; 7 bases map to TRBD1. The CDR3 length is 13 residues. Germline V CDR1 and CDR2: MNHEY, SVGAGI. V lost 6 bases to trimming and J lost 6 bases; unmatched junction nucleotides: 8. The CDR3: CASRKYRGGEQYF. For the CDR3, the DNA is TGTGCCAGCAGAAAATACAGGGGTGGCGAGCAGTACTTC.

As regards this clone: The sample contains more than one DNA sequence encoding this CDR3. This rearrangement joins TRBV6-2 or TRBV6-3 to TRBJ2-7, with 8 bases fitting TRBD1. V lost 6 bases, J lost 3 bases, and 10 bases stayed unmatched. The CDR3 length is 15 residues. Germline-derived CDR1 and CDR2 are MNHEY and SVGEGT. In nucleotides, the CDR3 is TGTGCCAGCAGCTTAACCGGGACAGGAGACTACGAGCAGTACTTC. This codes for CASSLTGTGDYEQYF.

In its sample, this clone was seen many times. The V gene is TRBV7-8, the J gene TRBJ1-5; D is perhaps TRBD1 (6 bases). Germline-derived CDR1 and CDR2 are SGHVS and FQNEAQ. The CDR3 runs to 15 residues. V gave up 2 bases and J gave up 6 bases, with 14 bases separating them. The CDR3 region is CASSLFQGPSQPQHF. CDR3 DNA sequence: TGTGCCAGCAGCTTATTTCAGGGGCCTTCTCAGCCCCAGCATTTT.

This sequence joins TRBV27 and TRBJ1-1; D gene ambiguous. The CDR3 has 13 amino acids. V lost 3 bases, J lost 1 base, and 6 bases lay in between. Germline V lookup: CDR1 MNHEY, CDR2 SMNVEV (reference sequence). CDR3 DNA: TGTGCCAGCAGTTTTAACAAGAACACTGAAGCTTTCTTT. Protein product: CASSFNKNTEAFF.

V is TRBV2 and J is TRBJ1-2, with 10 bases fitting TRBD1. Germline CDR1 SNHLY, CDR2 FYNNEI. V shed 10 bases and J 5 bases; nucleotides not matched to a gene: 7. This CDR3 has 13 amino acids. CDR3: CATAGTGAYGYTF. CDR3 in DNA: TGTGCCACAGCCGGGACAGGGGCATATGGCTACACCTTC.